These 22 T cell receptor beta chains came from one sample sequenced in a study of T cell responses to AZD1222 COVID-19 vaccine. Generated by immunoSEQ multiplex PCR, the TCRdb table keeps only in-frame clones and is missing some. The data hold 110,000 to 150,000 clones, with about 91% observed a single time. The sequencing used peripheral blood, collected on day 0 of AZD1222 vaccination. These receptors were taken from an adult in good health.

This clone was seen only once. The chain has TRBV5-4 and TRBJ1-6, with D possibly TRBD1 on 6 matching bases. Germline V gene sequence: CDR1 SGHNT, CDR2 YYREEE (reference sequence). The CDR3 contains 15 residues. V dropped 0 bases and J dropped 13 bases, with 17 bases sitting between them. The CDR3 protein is CASSLAGTTPSPLHF. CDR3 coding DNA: TGTGCCAGCAGCTTGGCCGGGACAACTCCTTCGCCCCTCCACTTT.

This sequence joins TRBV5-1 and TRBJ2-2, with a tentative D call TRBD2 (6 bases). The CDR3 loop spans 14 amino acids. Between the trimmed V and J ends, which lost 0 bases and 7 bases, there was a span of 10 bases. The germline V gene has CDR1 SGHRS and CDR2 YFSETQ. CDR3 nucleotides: TGCGCCAGCAGCTTGGGACAGCGGGTCGGGGAGCTGTTTTTT. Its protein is CASSLGQRVGELFF. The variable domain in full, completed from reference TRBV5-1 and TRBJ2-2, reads KAGVTQTPRYLIKTRGQQVTLSCSPISGHRSVSWYQQTPGQGLQFLFEYFSETQRNKGNFPGRFSGRQFSNSRSEMNVSTLELGDSALYLCASSLGQRVGELFFGEGSRLTVL.

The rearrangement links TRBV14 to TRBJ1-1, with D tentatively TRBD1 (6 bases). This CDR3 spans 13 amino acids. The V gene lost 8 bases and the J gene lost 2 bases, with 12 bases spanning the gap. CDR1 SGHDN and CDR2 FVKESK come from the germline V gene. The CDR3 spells CASRRQENTEAFF. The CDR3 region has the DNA TGTGCCAGCCGCCGACAGGAAAACACTGAAGCTTTCTTT.

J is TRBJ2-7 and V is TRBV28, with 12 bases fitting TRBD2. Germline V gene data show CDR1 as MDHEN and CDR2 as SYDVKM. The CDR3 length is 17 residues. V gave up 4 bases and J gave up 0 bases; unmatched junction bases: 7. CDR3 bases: TGTGCCAGCAGTTCCGGGACTAGCGGGTGGAACTCCTACGAGCAGTACTTC. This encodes CASSSGTSGWNSYEQYF.

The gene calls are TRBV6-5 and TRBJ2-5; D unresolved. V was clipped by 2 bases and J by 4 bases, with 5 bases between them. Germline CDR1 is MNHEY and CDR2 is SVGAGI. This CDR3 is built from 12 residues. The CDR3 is CASSYAGETQYF. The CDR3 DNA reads TGTGCCAGCAGTTACGCCGGAGAGACCCAGTACTTC.

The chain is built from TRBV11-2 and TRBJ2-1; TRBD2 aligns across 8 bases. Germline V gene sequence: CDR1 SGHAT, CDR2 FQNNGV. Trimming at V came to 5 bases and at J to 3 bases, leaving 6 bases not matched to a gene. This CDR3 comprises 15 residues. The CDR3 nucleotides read TGTGCCAGCAGCCTAGTAGCGGGATACTACAATGAGCAGTTCTTC. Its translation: CASSLVAGYYNEQFF.

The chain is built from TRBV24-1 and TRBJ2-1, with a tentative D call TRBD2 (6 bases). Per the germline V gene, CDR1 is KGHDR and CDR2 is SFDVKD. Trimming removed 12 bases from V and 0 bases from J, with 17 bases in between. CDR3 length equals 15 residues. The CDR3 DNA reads TGTGCCTCTTTAGCGGCGCTAAGCTCCTACAATGAGCAGTTCTTC. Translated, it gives CASLAALSSYNEQFF.

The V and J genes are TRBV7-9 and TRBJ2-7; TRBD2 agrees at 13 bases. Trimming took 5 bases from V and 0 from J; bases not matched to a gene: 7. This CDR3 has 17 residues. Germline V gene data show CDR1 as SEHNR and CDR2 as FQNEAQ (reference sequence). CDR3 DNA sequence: TGTGCCAGCAGCCCTCCGACTAGCGGGGGGCGCTCCTACGAGCAGTACTTC. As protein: CASSPPTSGGRSYEQYF.

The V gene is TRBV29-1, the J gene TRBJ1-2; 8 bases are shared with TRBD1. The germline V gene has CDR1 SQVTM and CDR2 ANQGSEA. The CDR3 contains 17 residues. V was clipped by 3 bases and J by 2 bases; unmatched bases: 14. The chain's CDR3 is CSVDPARHRTGNYGYTF. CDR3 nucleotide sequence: TGCAGCGTTGACCCTGCGCGGCACCGGACAGGGAACTATGGCTACACCTTC.

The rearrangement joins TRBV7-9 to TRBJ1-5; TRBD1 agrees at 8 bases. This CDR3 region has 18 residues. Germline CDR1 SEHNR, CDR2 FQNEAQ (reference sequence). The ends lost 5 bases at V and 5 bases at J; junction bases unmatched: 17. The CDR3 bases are TGTGCCAGCAGCCCGGAGATCCGCCGACAGGGGTTAGATCAGCCCCAGCATTTT. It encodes CASSPEIRRQGLDQPQHF.

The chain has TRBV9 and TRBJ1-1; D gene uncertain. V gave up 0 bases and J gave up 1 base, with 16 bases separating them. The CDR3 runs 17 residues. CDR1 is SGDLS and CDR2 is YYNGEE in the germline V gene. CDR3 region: CASSVDPGVSSNTEAFF. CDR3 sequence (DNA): TGTGCCAGCAGCGTAGACCCCGGGGTCTCTTCGAACACTGAAGCTTTCTTT.

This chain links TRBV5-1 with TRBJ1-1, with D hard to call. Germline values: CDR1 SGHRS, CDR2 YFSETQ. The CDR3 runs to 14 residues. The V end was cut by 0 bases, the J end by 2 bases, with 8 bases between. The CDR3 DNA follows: TGCGCCAGCAGCTTGGGACCCTCTAACACTGAAGCTTTCTTT. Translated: CASSLGPSNTEAFF.

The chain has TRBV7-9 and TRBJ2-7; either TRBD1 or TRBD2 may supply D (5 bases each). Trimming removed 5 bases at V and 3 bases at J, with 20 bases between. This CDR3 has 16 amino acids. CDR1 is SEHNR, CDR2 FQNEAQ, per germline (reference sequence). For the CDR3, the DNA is TGTGCCAGCAGCCCGGACGTAACGGGACCAAGCTACGAGCAGTACTTC. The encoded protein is CASSPDVTGPSYEQYF.

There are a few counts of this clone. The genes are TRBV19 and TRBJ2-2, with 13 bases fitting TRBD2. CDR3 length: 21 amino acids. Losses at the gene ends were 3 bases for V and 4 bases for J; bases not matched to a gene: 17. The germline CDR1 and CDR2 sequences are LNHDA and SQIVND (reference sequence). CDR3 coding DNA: TGTGCCAGTAGTATTTGGCGATTAACCGGACTAGCGGGAGTTTCCACCGGGGAGCTGTTTTTT. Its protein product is CASSIWRLTGLAGVSTGELFF.

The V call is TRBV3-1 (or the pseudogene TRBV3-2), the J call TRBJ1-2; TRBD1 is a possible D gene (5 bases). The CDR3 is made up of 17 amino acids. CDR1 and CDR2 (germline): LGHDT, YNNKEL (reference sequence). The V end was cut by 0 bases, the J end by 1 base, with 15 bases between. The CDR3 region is CASSQDLGAAFNYGYTF. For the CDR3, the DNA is TGTGCCAGCAGCCAAGATCTAGGGGCGGCCTTTAACTATGGCTACACCTTC.

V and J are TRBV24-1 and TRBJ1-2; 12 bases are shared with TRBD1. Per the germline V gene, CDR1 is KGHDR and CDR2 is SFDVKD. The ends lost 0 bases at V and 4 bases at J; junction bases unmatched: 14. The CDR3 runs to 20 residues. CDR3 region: CATSDLDRDRGPKVSYGYTF. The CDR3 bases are TGTGCCACCAGTGATTTGGACAGGGACAGGGGGCCAAAAGTAAGCTATGGCTACACCTTC.

DNA for the CDR3: TGTGCCAGCAGTGAATATAGAGTGGTCTCGGACTATGGCTACACCTTC. This gives the protein CASSEYRVVSDYGYTF. This chain connects TRBV6-1 to TRBJ1-2; D remains ambiguous. The CDR3 consists of 16 residues. Trimming cost V 2 bases and J 3 bases, with 16 bases left between them. The germline V gene encodes CDR1 MNHNS and CDR2 SASEGT.

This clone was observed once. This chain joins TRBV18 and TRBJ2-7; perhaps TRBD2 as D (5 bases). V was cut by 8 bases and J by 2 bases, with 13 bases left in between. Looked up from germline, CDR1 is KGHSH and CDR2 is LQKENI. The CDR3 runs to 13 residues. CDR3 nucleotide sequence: TGTGCCAGCGGAAACCGGGAAACCTACGAGCAGTACTTC. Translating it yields CASGNRETYEQYF.

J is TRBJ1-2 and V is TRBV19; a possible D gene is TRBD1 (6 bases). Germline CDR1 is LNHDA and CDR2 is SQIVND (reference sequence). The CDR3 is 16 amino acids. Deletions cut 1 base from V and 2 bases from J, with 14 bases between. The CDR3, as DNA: TGTGCCAGTAGTATAGCAACAGGGCACTTCAACTATGGCTACACCTTC. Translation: CASSIATGHFNYGYTF.

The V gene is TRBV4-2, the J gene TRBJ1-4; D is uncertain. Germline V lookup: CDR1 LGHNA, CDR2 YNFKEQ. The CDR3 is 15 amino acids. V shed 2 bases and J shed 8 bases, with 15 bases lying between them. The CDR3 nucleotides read TGTGCCAGCAGCCAACGTAGGATCGACCAGGAAAAACTGTTTTTT. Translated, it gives CASSQRRIDQEKLFF.

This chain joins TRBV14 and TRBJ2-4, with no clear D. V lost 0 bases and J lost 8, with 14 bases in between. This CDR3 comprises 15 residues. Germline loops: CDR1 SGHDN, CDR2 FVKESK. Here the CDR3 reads CASSQDRRPLDIQYF. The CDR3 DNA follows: TGTGCCAGCAGCCAAGATCGCCGGCCGTTGGACATTCAGTACTTC. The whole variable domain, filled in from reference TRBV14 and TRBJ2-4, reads EAGVTQFPSHSVIEKGQTVTLRCDPISGHDNLYWYRRVMGKEIKFLLHFVKESKQDESGMPNNRFLAERTGGTYSTLKVQPAELEDSGVYFCASSQDRRPLDIQYFGAGTRLSVL.

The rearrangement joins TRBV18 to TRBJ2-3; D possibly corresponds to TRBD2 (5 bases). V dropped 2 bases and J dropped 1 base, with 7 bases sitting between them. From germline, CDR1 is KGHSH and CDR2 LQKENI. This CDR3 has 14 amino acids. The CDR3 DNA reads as TGTGCCAGCTCACCAGTTAGCGGCACAGATACGCAGTATTTT. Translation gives CASSPVSGTDTQYF.